This section outlines one TCR beta chain sequence together with its context. This sample stems from a study of cytomegalovirus exposure and HLA in healthy donors. Data came from immunoSEQ multiplex PCR; TCRdb stores just in-frame clones and leaves some out. The repertoire holds roughly 200,000 clones, with approximately 78% as singletons. The CDR3 extends over 13 amino acids. Per the germline V gene, CDR1 is SGHRS and CDR2 is YFSETQ. V gave up 8 bases and J gave up 5 bases; unmatched junction bases: 9. The sequence was collected from a woman aged 25 to 45 in good health and CMV-seronegative. The chain carries TRBV5-1 and TRBJ2-7, with 8 bases lining up with TRBD1. The specimen was PBMCs. CDR3: CASRQGSSHEQYF. The CDR3 DNA follows: TGCGCCAGTAGACAGGGGAGTTCCCACGAGCAGTACTTC.